Sequencing of this T cell receptor beta chain was carried out in a study of blood T cell repertoires in COVID-19 (TCRdb year 2020). Broadly, across the study: Collaborator samples came from the United States, Italy and Spain and covered acute and convalescent phases of COVID-19. The samples were drawn from two sources: the first 160 participants of the ongoing ImmuneRACE study, and 1,000 to 1,500 subjects contributed by 6 global collaborators. HLA class I and class II types, where available, came from metadata supplied by the sample provider rather than from assay-based typing. The dataset comprised deeply sampled blood TCRbeta repertoires from subjects exposed to, actively infected with, or recovered from COVID-19. The repertoires were released in a freely available public database meant as a resource for research on the immune response to SARS-CoV-2. The material from the prospective study consisted of cDNA or gDNA derived from T cells, B-cell-depleted T cells, or PBMCs. Sample metadata almost always included a de-identified subject ID, COVID-19 status, age in years and sex. Results and caveats for the whole study, not just this receptor: How much clinical and demographic metadata was included differed by source and by participant, and the metadata was provided uncurated.

V loses 3 bases, J loses 1 base, and the germline ends lie 5 bases apart. Including cysteine and phenylalanine, the CDR3 has 13 amino acids. Only CDR3 DNA is held: 39 bases, read in frame from base 1. The germline V gene (reference sequence) specifies LNHDA as CDR1 and SQIVND as CDR2. The sample holds a few counts of this clone. Its antigen target is currently unknown. No much larger clonotype is one base removed from it; base qualities were not supplied. The collaborating institutions used their own protocols to collect whole blood in K2EDTA tubes. For TCRbeta analysis, collaborators shipped samples in one of three forms: frozen whole blood, isolated PBMCs, or DNA extracted from either of those sample types. TCRbeta CDR3 regions were amplified from genomic DNA by means of the immunoSEQ Assay, a bias-controlled multiplex PCR. For the original study's pipeline: The number of nucleated cells in each sample was estimated from the amplification of reference gene primers within the assay. To quantify the absolute abundance of each unique TCRbeta CDR3 rearrangement, sequence reads were collapsed and filtered. For each sample, productive Simpson clonality was calculated as the square root of Simpson's diversity index over productive rearrangements. The clones in this table, taken by TCRdb from immuneACCESS, are in-frame only. Not every clone is retained; where verified, under half of the shortfall comes from an unresolved V gene, and the cause of the rest is unknown. The V and J calls and clone size come from that table; D and trimming were worked out from the DNA. This sample holds 110,000 or so clones; more than 75% were observed only once. The ten largest clones take up more than 3% of the sample.

Source material: peripheral blood. This receptor was taken from a man between 35 and 55 years old with acute or convalescent COVID-19. The rearrangement combines TRBV19 with TRBJ2-3; the D gene is not confidently resolved. The CDR3 protein is CASSMGGTDTQYF. The bases read TGTGCCAGTAGTATGGGCGGCACAGATACGCAGTATTTT.